Given below is one T cell receptor (beta chain) in context. The entry originates in a study of shared clonotypes between healthy human individuals. With 0 bases removed from V and 3 bases from J, the gap between germline ends came to 9 bases. CDR3 length: 15 amino acids. CDR1 is MGHRA, CDR2 YSYEKL, per germline. Produced via immunoSEQ multiplex PCR; TCRdb's table is partial and in-frame only. Found here are about 2.5 million clones, 85% to 95% of them singletons; the top ten hold more than 0.35%. Input material: naive CD4+ T cells from PBMCs. Subset specified: CD45RA+ positively selected. This clonotype originated in a man between 18 and 29 years old in good health. Some clones in this sample may be carry-over from other donors' samples. The rearrangement uses TRBV4-1 and TRBJ1-5; D call uncertain. The DNA of the CDR3 is TGCGCCAGCAGCCAAGATGATACAGACAATCAGCCCCAGCATTTT. Translated, it gives CASSQDDTDNQPQHF.